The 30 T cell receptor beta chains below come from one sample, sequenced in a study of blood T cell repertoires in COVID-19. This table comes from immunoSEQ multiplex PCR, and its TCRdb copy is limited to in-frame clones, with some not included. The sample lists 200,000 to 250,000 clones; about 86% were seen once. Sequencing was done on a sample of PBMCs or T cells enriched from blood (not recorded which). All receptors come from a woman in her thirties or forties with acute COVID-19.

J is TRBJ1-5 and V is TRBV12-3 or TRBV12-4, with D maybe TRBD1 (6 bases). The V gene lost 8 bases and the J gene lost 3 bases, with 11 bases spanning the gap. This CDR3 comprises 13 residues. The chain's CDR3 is CASVGQPNQPQHF. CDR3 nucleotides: TGTGCCAGCGTCGGACAGCCCAATCAGCCCCAGCATTTT.

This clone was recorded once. CDR3 DNA: TGTGCCAGCAGCTTACAGAAAGGGAGCAATGAGCAGTTCTTC. Its translation: CASSLQKGSNEQFF. This chain connects TRBV7-3 to TRBJ2-1; possibly TRBD2 for D (5 bases). Deletions cut 2 bases from V and 6 bases from J, with 11 bases between. Per the germline V gene, CDR1 is SGHTA and CDR2 is FQGTGA. CDR3 size: 14 residues.

CDR3 in amino acids: CASSIIGQGNSPLHF. CDR3 DNA: TGTGCCAGTAGTATCATCGGGCAGGGGAATTCACCCCTCCACTTT. The J gene is TRBJ1-6, the V gene TRBV19, with a weak D call TRBD1 (6 bases). The CDR3 consists of 15 residues. Germline V lookup: CDR1 LNHDA, CDR2 SQIVND (reference sequence). V lost 3 bases, J lost 7 bases, and 13 bases lay in between.

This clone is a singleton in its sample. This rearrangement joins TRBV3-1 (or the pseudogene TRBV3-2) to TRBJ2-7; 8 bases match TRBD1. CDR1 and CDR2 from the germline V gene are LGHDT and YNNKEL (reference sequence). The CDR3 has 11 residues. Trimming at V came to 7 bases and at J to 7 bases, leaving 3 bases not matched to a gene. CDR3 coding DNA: TGTGCCAGCACTCAGGGGGCGGAGCAGTACTTC. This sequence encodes CASTQGAEQYF.

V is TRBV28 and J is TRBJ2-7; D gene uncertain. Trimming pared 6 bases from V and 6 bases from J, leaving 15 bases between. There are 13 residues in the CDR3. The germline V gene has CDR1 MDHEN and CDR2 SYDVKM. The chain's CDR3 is CASSRPLEREQYF. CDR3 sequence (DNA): TGTGCCAGCAGCCGCCCTTTAGAGCGCGAGCAGTACTTC.

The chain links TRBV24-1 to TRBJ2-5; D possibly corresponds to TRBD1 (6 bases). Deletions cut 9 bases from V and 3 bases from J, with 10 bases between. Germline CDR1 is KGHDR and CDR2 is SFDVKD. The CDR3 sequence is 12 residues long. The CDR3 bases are TGTGCCACCCCGCCAGGGGAAGAGACCCAGTACTTC. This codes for CATPPGEETQYF.

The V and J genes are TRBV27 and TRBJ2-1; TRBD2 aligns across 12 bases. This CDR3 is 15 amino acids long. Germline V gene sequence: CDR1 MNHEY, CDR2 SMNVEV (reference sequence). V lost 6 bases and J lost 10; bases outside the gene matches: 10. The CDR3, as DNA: TGTGCCAGCAGCCACGGACTAGCGGGAACTGGGGAGCAGTTCTTC. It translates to CASSHGLAGTGEQFF.

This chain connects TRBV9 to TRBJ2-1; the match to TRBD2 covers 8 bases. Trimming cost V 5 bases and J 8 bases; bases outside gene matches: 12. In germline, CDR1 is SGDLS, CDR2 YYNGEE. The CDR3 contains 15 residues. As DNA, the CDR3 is TGTGCCAGCAGATCCACTAGCGGCCGAGGGGATGAGCAGTTCTTC. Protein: CASRSTSGRGDEQFF.

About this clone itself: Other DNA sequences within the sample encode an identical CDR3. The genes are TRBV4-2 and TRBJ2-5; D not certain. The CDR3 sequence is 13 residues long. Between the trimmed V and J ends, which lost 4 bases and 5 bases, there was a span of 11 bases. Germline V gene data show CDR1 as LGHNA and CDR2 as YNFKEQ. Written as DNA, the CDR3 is TGTGCCAGCAGCCCCTCTATTCGCGAGACCCAGTACTTC. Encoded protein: CASSPSIRETQYF.

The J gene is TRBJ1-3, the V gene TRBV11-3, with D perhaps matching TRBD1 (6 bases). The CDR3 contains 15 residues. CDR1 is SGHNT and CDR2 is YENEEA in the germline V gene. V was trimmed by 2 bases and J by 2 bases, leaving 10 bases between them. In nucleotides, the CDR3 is TGTGCCAGCAGCTTAACAGGGATAACTGGAAACACCATATATTTT. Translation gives CASSLTGITGNTIYF.

Here the CDR3 reads CASSRGTSGNTGELFF. CDR3 sequence (DNA): TGTGCCAGCAGCCGTGGGACTAGCGGGAACACCGGGGAGCTGTTTTTT. The V gene is TRBV7-6, the J gene TRBJ2-2, with TRBD2 matching 11 bases. The CDR3 has 16 residues. CDR1 SGHVS and CDR2 FNYEAQ come from the germline V gene. The junction had 3 bases not matched to a gene; V was cut back by 5 bases and J by 1 base.

The DNA for the CDR3 is TGTGCCAGCAGCTCCTCCACGGAGGCGGGAGGCTCCTCCTACGAGCAGTACTTC. This sequence encodes CASSSSTEAGGSSYEQYF. J is TRBJ2-7 and V is TRBV7-8; 8 bases match TRBD2. The V gene's germline CDR1 is SGHVS and CDR2 FQNEAQ. Trimming cost V 4 bases and J 0 bases; bases outside gene matches: 14. CDR3 length: 18 amino acids.

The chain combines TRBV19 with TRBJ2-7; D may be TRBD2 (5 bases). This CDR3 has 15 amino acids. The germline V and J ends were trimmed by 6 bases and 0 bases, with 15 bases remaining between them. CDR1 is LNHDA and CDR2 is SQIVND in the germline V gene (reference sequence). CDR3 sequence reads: CASSQDFTSSYEQYF. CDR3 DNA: TGTGCCAGTAGCCAGGACTTCACCAGCTCCTACGAGCAGTACTTC.

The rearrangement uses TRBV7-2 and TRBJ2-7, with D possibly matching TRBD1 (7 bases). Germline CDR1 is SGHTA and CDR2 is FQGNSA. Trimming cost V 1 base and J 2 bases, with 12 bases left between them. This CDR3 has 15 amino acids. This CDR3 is CASSLGSGGPYEQYF. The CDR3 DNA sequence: TGTGCCAGCAGCTTAGGCTCAGGGGGGCCCTACGAGCAGTACTTC.

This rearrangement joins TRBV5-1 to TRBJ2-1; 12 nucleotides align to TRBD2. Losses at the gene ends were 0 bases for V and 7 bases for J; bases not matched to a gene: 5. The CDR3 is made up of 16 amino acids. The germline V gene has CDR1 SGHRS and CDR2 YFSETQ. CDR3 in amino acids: CASSLGSSGRGNEQFF. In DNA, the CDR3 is TGCGCCAGCAGCTTGGGGTCTAGCGGGAGGGGTAATGAGCAGTTCTTC.

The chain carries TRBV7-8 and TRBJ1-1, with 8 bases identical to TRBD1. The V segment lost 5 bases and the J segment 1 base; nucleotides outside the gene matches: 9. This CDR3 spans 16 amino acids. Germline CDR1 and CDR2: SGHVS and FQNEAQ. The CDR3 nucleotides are TGTGCCAGCAGCACCAGTCCCGGGACAGGGAACACTGAAGCTTTCTTT. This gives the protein CASSTSPGTGNTEAFF.

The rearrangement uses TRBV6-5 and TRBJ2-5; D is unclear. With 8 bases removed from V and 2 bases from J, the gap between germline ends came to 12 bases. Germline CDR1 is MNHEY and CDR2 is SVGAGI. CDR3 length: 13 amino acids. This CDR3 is CASPGCDQETQYF. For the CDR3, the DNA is TGTGCCAGCCCAGGTTGCGATCAAGAGACCCAGTACTTC.

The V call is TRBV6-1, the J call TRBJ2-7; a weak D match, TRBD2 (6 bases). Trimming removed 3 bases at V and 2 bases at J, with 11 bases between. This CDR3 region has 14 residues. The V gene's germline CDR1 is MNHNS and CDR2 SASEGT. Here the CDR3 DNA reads TGTGCCAGCAGTGATCGCGGGATTACCTACGAGCAGTACTTC. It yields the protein CASSDRGITYEQYF.

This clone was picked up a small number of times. The CDR3 coding sequence is TGCGCCAGCAGCTCCCCCAGCGGTCTTACCTACGAGCAGTACTTC. Translating gives CASSSPSGLTYEQYF. J is TRBJ2-7 and V is TRBV4-1; possible D gene TRBD2, 5 bases. The CDR3 extends over 15 amino acids. Trimming shortened V by 5 bases and J by 2 bases, and 16 bases separated the two germline ends. The germline V gene has CDR1 MGHRA and CDR2 YSYEKL.

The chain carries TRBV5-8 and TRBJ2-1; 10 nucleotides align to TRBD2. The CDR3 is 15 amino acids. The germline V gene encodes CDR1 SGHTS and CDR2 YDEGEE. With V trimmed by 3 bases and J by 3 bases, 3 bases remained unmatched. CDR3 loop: CASSSGLAVYNEQFF. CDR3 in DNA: TGTGCCAGCAGCTCTGGACTAGCGGTCTACAATGAGCAGTTCTTC. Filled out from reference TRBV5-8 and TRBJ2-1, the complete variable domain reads EAGVTQSPTHLIKTRGQQATLRCSPISGHTSVYWYQQALGLGLQFLLWYDEGEERNRGNFPPRFSGRQFPNYSSELNVNALELEDSALYLCASSSGLAVYNEQFFGPGTRLTVL.

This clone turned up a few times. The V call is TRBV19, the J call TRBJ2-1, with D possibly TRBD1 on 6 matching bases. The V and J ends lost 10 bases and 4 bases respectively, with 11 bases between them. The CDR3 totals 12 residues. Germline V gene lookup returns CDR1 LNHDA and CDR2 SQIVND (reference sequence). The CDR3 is CATTGPYNEQFF. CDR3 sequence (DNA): TGTGCCACCACAGGGCCGTACAATGAGCAGTTCTTC.

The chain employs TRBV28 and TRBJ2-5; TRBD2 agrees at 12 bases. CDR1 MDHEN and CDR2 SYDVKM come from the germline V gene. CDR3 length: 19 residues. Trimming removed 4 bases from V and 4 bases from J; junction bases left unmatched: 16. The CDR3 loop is CASSSSLAGGPPTVETQYF. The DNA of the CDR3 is TGTGCCAGCAGTTCGTCTCTAGCGGGAGGGCCTCCAACGGTAGAGACCCAGTACTTC. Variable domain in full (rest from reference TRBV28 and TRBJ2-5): DVKVTQSSRYLVKRTGEKVFLECVQDMDHENMFWYRQDPGLGLRLIYFSYDVKMKEKGDIPEGYSVSREKKERFSLILESASTNQTSMYLCASSSSLAGGPPTVETQYFGPGTRLLVL.

The CDR3 is CASSSLGGTGGREQYF. Here the CDR3 DNA reads TGTGCCAGCAGCTCACTAGGTGGGACAGGGGGTCGCGAGCAGTACTTC. The chain carries TRBV5-4 and TRBJ2-7; 11 bases align to TRBD1. This CDR3 comprises 16 residues. Per the germline V gene, CDR1 is SGHNT and CDR2 is YYREEE (reference sequence). Unmatched junction bases numbered 11, after V lost 3 bases and J lost 6 bases. The full variable domain, rest sourced from reference TRBV5-4 and TRBJ2-7, is ETGVTQSPTHLIKTRGQQVTLRCSSQSGHNTVSWYQQALGQGPQFIFQYYREEENGRGNFPPRFSGLQFPNYSSELNVNALELDDSALYLCASSSLGGTGGREQYFGPGTRLTVT.

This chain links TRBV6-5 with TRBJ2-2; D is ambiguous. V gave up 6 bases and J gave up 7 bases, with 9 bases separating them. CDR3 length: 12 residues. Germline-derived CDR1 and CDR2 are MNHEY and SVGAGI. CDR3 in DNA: TGTGCCAGCAGCGCCCGGGTCGGGGAGCTGTTTTTT. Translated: CASSARVGELFF.

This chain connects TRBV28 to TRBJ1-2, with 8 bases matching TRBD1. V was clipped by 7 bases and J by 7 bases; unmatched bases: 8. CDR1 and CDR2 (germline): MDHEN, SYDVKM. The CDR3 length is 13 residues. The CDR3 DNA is TGTGCCAGCACCAGGGGGCATCTGGGTGGCTACACCTTC. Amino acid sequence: CASTRGHLGGYTF.

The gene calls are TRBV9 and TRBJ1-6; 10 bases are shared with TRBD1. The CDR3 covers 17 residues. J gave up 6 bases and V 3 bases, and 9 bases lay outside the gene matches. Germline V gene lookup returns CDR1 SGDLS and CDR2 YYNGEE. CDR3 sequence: CASSAATGGTTNSPLHF. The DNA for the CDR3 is TGTGCCAGCAGCGCCGCGACAGGGGGCACCACTAATTCACCCCTCCACTTT. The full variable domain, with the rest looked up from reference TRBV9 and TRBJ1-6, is DSGVTQTPKHLITATGQRVTLRCSPRSGDLSVYWYQQSLDQGLQFLIQYYNGEERAKGNILERFSAQQFPDLHSELNLSSLELGDSALYFCASSAATGGTTNSPLHFGNGTRLTVT.

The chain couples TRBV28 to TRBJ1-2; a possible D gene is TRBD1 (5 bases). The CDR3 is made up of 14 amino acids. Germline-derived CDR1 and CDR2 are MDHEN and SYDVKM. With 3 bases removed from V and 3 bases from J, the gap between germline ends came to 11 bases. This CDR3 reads CASSLIGGDYGYTF. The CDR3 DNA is TGTGCCAGCAGTTTGATAGGAGGGGACTATGGCTACACCTTC.

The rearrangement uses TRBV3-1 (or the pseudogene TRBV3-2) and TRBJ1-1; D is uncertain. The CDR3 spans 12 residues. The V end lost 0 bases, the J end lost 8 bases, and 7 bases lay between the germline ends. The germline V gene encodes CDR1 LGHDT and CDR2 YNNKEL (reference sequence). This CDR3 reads CASSQDVREAFF. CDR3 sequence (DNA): TGTGCCAGCAGCCAAGATGTCAGGGAAGCTTTCTTT.

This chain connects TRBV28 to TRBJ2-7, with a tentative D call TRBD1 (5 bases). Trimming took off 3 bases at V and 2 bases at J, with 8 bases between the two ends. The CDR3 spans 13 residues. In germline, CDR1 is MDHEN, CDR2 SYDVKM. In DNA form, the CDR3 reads TGTGCCAGCAGTTTTCAGGGCCCCTACGAGCAGTACTTC. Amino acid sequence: CASSFQGPYEQYF.

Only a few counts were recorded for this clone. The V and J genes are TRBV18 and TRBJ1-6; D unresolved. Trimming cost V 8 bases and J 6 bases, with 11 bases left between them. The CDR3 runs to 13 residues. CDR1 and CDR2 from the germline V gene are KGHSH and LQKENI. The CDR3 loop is CASKNSTNSPLHF. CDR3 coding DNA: TGTGCCAGCAAGAACTCCACTAATTCACCCCTCCACTTT.